This T cell receptor beta chain was captured in a study of blood T cell repertoires in COVID-19. Study-level information: Acute and convalescent COVID-19 specimens originated in the United States, Italy and Spain. Sources were T cells, B-cell-depleted T cells, or PBMCs; the material itself was cDNA or gDNA.

In the study's own analysis: Reference gene primer amplification in the assay estimated nucleated cell counts. Sequencing used immunoSEQ multiplex PCR; TCRdb keeps in-frame clones, though not all of them. V, J and clone size were drawn from that table, and D and trimming were deduced from the DNA. The sample has 250,000 to 300,000 clones, approximately 87% seen once; the top ten hold under 5.5%. CDR3 size: 16 residues. Losses at the gene ends were 5 bases for V and 4 bases for J; bases not matched to a gene: 7. Germline assignment: CDR1 SGHRS and CDR2 YFSETQ. This TCR derives from a man between 60 and 70 years old who had recovered from COVID-19. Material for sequencing was peripheral blood. The rearrangement uses TRBV5-1 and TRBJ2-1; the match to TRBD2 covers 12 bases. This chain's CDR3 is CASSRTGTSGYNEQFF. The DNA of the CDR3 is TGCGCCAGCAGTCGTACCGGGACTAGCGGGTACAATGAGCAGTTCTTC.